This T cell receptor beta chain was recovered during a study of tumor-infiltrating lymphocytes in primary liver carcinoma (dated by TCRdb to 2016 to 2017). As for the study more broadly: Between November 2015 and March 2016, about five patients in China with histopathologically diagnosed primary liver carcinoma had surgical resection. Tumors of the five patients were stage T1-T3 N0M0 with maximum diameters of roughly 4.2 to 11 cm. High reproducibility was observed for the technical replicate repertoires, with mean shared-clone rates approximately 0.9 and correlation coefficients above 0.95. The study combined TCRbeta repertoire sequencing, expression microarrays and whole-exome sequencing across five regions of each liver tumor, with adjacent normal tissue and blood. A total of around 35 specimens from 5 patients, comprising about 25 tumor regions, 5 adjacent noncancerous liver tissues and 5 peripheral blood samples, were covered by TCRbeta repertoire sequencing. Each sample produced roughly 3.65 to 8 million productive TCRbeta reads, and read depth showed no significant difference between tissue types. Of the five patients, three men and two women aged 30 to 69 years, four had hepatocellular carcinoma and one had combined HCC and intrahepatic cholangiocarcinoma. Overall study outcomes, separate from this receptor: The study included only five patients, and the authors note findings should be validated in a larger study. Repertoire overlap was found to be higher between tumor regions (mean roughly 36%) than between tumor-adjacent (17%) or tumor-blood (14%) pairs, consistent with antigen-driven expansion. Since the samples were bulk and unsorted, there was no way to compare CD4+ and CD8+ T cell repertoires. The top 250 clones made up a significantly larger repertoire fraction in tumors than in blood (p = 0.039). Because sequencing covered only the TCR beta chain and unpaired alpha chains were not captured, true repertoire diversity is likely underestimated.

Starting from about 500 ng total RNA, TCRbeta-specific cDNA was produced by reverse transcription with a constant-region primer and ProtoScript II reverse transcriptase. TCRbeta libraries were built with three nested multiplex PCR rounds, a slightly modified ARM-PCR procedure. Each of the first two PCR rounds ran for about 10 cycles and used multiplex TRBV1-TRBV30 forward primers together with a Cbeta reverse primer. Sample barcodes and Illumina adapters were attached in a final 25-cycle PCR using Deep VentR polymerase. Amplicons of 200-500 bp were gel-purified with a QIAquick gel extraction kit before sequencing. TCRbeta amplicons were sequenced on an Illumina HiSeq 2500 with 250-bp paired-end reads. The source study handled its data this way. Reads were quality-trimmed with Trimmomatic v0.33, and paired reads were merged with FLASH v1.2.11 to recover full CDR3 sequences. V, D and J germline segments were assigned to the rearranged TCRbeta sequences using MiGEC v1.2.1b. VDJtools v1.0.0 computed clonotype statistics and Shannon-Wiener diversity indices. Except for diversity analysis, only the 250 most abundant clonotypes of each sample were used in subsequent analyses to reduce sampling bias. The public reads were run again by TCRdb, first through fastp at Q25 and then through MiXCR, and only productive beta chains were kept. Rows with one shared CDR3 protein collapse into an entry with the most common genes and DNA. TCRdb, not the original authors, processed these V and J calls. The sample table records about 310,000 distinct CDR3 sequences; less than 75% of these occur just once. The ten most abundant clones make up roughly 8.9% of the sample.

TRIzol reagent was used to extract blood RNA from unsorted whole blood, while the DNeasy Blood & Tissue kit provided the germline DNA. Patients had chronic HBV infection and were treatment-naive at sampling. About 4 milliliters of peripheral blood were collected into K2EDTA tubes before surgery. About this clonotype itself: This receptor's antigen is unknown. A much larger clone differs by one base, so this may be a read error.

CDR1 and CDR2, per the germline V gene, are LGHNA and YNFKEQ. Including cysteine and phenylalanine, the CDR3 has 13 amino acids. Kept here is only the CDR3 DNA, which spans 39 bases and is read in frame from base 1. Specimen: peripheral blood. This receptor was obtained from a man in his forties or fifties with primary liver carcinoma and hepatitis B virus infection. This chain is built from TRBV4-2 and TRBJ2-7; no D gene call is confident. The CDR3 in this case is CATSQELTYGQYF. The base sequence is TGTGCCACCAGCCAAGAATTAACCTATGGGCAGTACTTC.